The TCR beta chain described here comes from a study of T cell repertoires in ileal Crohn's disease. Data came from immunoSEQ multiplex PCR; TCRdb stores just in-frame clones and leaves some out. The table records about 10,000 clones, around 80% of them present only once. The trim removed 2 bases at V and 5 bases at J, leaving 9 bases unmatched. CDR3 length: 16 amino acids. Per the germline V gene, CDR1 is SEHNR and CDR2 is FQNEAQ (reference sequence). Time point reported: neoterminal ileum biopsy at postoperative endoscopy, about 6 months after surgery. In its sample, this clone ranks as large. V is TRBV7-9 and J is TRBJ1-1; the match to TRBD1 covers 9 bases. The TCR sequence derives from an adult with Crohn's disease. The source material was ileal tissue. In DNA, the CDR3 is TGTGCCAGCAGCTTAAACCCGGGACAGGGAGATACTGAAGCTTTCTTT. Encoded protein: CASSLNPGQGDTEAFF.